The text below deals with one T cell receptor (beta chain). Its specificity is not known. All participating donors were Caucasian adults from Nashville, Tennessee. The assay was carried out at the deep level. TCRdb's table, derived via immunoSEQ multiplex PCR, lists solely in-frame clones and lacks some. The table has 2 million to 2.5 million clones, about 95% seen once. This sample is drawn from a study of shared clonotypes between healthy human individuals. Overall study results and limits: Limitation of the genetic and exposure-history diversity represented came from the few donors.

The origin of this receptor is a man aged 18 to 29 in good health. Sequencing was performed on naive CD4+ T cells sorted from blood. Subset given: CD45RA+ positively selected.

This chain's CDR3 is CASSEIRVYRYSGNTIYF. For the CDR3, the DNA is TGTGCCAGCAGTGAAATTAGGGTTTACAGGTACTCTGGAAACACCATATATTTT. This chain uses TRBV6-1 with TRBJ1-3, with a tentative D call TRBD1 (5 bases). The CDR3 runs 18 residues. Germline CDR1 reads MNHNS; CDR2 reads SASEGT. V dropped 2 bases and J dropped 0 bases, with 17 bases sitting between them.